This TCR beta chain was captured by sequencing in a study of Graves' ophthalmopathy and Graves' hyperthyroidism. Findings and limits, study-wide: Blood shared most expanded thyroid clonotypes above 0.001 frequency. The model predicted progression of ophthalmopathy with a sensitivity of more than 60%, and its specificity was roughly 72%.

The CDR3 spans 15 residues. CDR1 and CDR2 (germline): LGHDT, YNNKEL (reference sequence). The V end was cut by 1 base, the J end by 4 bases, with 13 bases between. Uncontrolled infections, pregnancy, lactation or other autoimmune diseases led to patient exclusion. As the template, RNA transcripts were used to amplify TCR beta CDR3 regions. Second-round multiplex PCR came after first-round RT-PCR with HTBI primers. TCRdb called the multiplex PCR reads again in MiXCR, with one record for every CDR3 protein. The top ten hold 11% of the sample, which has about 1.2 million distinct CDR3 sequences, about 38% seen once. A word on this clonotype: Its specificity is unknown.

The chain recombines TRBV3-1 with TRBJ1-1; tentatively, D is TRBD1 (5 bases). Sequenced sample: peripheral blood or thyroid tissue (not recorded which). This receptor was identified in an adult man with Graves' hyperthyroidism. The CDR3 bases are TGTGCCAGCAGCCAAGGGGCCAGGGCTTCCACTGAAGCTTTCTTT. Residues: CASSQGARASTEAFF.